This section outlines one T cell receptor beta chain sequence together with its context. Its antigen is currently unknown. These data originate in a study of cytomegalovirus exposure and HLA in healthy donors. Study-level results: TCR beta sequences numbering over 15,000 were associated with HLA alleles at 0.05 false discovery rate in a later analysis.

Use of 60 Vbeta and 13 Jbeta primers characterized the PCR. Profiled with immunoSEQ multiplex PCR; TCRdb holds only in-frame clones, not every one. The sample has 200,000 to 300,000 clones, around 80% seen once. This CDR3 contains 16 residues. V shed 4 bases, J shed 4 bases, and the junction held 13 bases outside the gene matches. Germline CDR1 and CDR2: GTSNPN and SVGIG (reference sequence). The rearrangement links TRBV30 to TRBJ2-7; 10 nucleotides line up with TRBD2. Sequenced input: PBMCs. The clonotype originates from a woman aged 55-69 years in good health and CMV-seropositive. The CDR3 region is CAWTGRAGGPHYEQYF. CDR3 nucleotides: TGTGCCTGGACCGGAAGAGCGGGAGGGCCCCATTACGAGCAGTACTTC.